A selection of T cell receptor beta chains follows, all from one sample in a study of shared T cell receptors in the human thymus. The protocol was immunoSEQ multiplex PCR, while the TCRdb copy is restricted to in-frame clones and leaves out a portion. Of around 340,000 clones in the sample, roughly 94% were seen once. Sequencing used thymocytes. The source of these receptors is a human donor. The CDR3 runs from the conserved cysteine through the conserved F or W. A D gene is named only where the DNA matches it firmly. Clone size is not always given. Where it is, it says once, few, many or a class for expanded clones.

>TRBJ2-1|-|-|TRBV5-4
CASSAPPYNEQFF
>TRBJ2-5|TRBD2|-|TRBV9
CASSVGPSGREKEPQYF
>TRBJ2-1|-|-|TRBV28
CASSFYTQRTPGPEQFF
>TRBJ2-7|TRBD2|-|TRBV5-6
CASSLSGTSGHPYEQYF
>TRBJ2-1|TRBD1|-|TRBV6-5
CASSGNDRGQFF
>TRBJ2-7|TRBD2|once|TRBV28
CASSQRESAEQYF
>TRBJ2-3|TRBD2|-|TRBV4-3
CASSQAGGSGRSSDTQYF
>TRBJ2-3|TRBD2|-|TRBV5-6
CASNGRTSGLYTQYF
>TRBJ2-5|TRBD1|once|TRBV29-1
CSVLRQGRQTQYF
>TRBJ2-1|-|-|TRBV2
CASSGLHHFEQFF
>TRBJ2-3|TRBD2|-|TRBV7-2
CASSWDYTSTDTQYF
>TRBJ1-5|-|-|TRBV7-3
CASSLAGQPQHF
>TRBJ2-3|-|-|TRBV27
CASSFSIQLLDTQYF
>TRBJ2-1|-|-|TRBV21-1
CASSKGPPSGLAYNEQFF
>TRBJ2-1|TRBD1|-|TRBV27
CASRSRDRDYNEQFF
>TRBJ2-3|-|once|TRBV5-8
CASSGKVDTQYF
>TRBJ2-7|-|-|TRBV18
CASSPVNPDYEQYF
>TRBJ2-2|-|-|TRBV7-9
CASSLADRYTGELFF
>TRBJ1-1|-|-|TRBV5-1
CASSLSGRTEAFF
>TRBJ2-1|TRBD2|-|TRBV4-2
CASSQLAGLPTIYNEQFF
>TRBJ1-1|-|-|TRBV6-5
CASSSQWAMNTEAFF
>TRBJ2-3|TRBD2|-|TRBV30
CAWSEKRETFPDTQYF
>TRBJ2-1|-|-|TRBV7-9
CASRAVNNEQFF
>TRBJ2-3|-|once|TRBV25-1
CASSEYRRGSTDTQYF
>TRBJ1-2|-|-|TRBV9
CASSGTLETSVYGYTF
>TRBJ2-3|TRBD2|-|TRBV6-6
CASSYGAGVGTDTQYF
>TRBJ2-1|-|-|TRBV6-6
CASSYSEGNEQFF
>TRBJ2-5|-|-|TRBV5-8
CASSYAQDDQETQYF
>TRBJ2-1|-|-|TRBV10-2
CASSARGGNEQFF
>TRBJ2-2|-|-|TRBV4-1
CASSQDMARGPFTGELFF
>TRBJ1-5|-|-|TRBV18
CASSPPERRPRGNQPQHF
>TRBJ2-7|-|-|TRBV10-3
CAISHKVRKQRSYEQYF
>TRBJ1-1|-|-|TRBV14
CASSHEGGRAFF
>TRBJ2-7|-|-|TRBV11-2
CASSPQVEQYF
>TRBJ2-3|TRBD1|-|TRBV4-1
CASSQEYRGWETDTQYF
>TRBJ2-3|TRBD2|-|TRBV11-2
CASSLLSTSGRADTQYF